This TCR beta chain was captured by sequencing in a study of a mutant IDH1 vaccine in newly diagnosed glioma. Study overall: Before enrollment, patients got radiotherapy alone, temozolomide alone, or mostly the combination. Study observations and caveats: No link was apparently found between pseudoprogression and changes in top peripheral T cell clonotypes.

Assay used: immunoSEQ multiplex PCR; TCRdb lists only in-frame clones, some missing. The data contain some 100,000 clones, under 90% of them singletons. This clone occurred a few times. Its antigen is as yet unknown. Documented time point: baseline, week 1 (first vaccination visit). Treatment specified: pre-vaccination baseline after standard-of-care therapy. Each of the donors came in with new WHO grade 3 or 4 astrocytomas that were IDH1-mutant and ATRX-lost. The V segment lost 1 base and the J segment 6 bases; nucleotides outside the gene matches: 6. The germline CDR1 and CDR2 sequences are MGHDK and SYGVNS. The CDR3 consists of 15 residues.

The V gene is TRBV25-1, the J gene TRBJ1-1, with TRBD1 matching 9 bases. The specimen was PBMCs, collected from a glioma patient treated with radiotherapy, temozolomide or both. This receptor was taken from a woman aged 45-60 years with glioma. The CDR3 protein is CASSELYGTGSEAFF. DNA for the CDR3: TGTGCCAGCAGTGAATTGTACGGGACAGGGTCTGAAGCTTTCTTT.